The following is a TCR beta chain sequence with its context. Amplified regions were TCR beta CDR3 sequences from RNA transcripts. RT-PCR in the first round (using the HTBI primer set) targeted the TCR CDR3. TCRdb used MiXCR to reprocess the multiplex PCR reads, holding one entry per CDR3 protein. The sample lists 480,000 or so distinct CDR3 sequences; roughly 45% were seen once. These data are taken from a study of T cells in Graves' hyperthyroidism and ophthalmopathy. Uncontrolled infection, other autoimmune disease, pregnancy or lactation excluded patients. Germline loops: CDR1 DFQATT, CDR2 SNEGSKA (reference sequence). V was cut by 3 bases and J by 6 bases, with 14 bases left in between. The CDR3 consists of 13 residues.

Sequenced input: peripheral blood or thyroid tissue (not recorded which). The rearrangement joins TRBV20-1 to TRBJ1-2, with D maybe TRBD1 (5 bases). The TCR sequence derives from an adult woman with Graves' disease, either hyperthyroidism or ophthalmopathy (not recorded which). Here the CDR3 DNA reads TGCAGTGCTAGCCCTAGCGGGGACGATGGCTACACCTTC. Its protein is CSASPSGDDGYTF.